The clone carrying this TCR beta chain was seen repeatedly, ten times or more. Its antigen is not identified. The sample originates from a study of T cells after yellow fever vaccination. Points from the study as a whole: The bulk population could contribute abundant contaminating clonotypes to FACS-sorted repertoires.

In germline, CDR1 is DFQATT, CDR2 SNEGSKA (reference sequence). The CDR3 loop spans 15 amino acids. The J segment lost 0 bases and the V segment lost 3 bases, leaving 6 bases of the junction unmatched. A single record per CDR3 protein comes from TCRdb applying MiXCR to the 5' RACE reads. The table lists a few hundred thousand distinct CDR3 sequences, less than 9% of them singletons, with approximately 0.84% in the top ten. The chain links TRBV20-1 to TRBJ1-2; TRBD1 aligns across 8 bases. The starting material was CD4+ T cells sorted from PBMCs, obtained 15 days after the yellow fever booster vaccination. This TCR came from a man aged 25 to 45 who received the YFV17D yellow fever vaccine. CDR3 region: CSASPDREANYGYTF. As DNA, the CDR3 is TGCAGTGCTAGCCCGGACAGGGAAGCTAACTATGGCTACACCTTC.